The source of this T cell receptor beta chain is a study of T cell responses to AZD1222 COVID-19 vaccine (dated by TCRdb to the early 2020s). Turning to the overall study: AZD1222 recipients given second doses at about 4 weeks or at about 12 weeks were pooled, since spike-specific TCR depth and breadth were not found to differ between the two schedules. TCR sequencing covered more than 230 trial participants: some 210 given two doses of AZD1222 and 26 given two doses of MenACWY control vaccine. Trial participants were enrolled by age into subgroups of 18-55, 56-69 and 70-plus years, and roughly 150, 30 and 60 TCR-sequenced participants, respectively, were included in these subgroups. General study outcomes and caveats: Reportedly, close to half of the unique spike-specific TCRs recognized epitopes lying outside the regions that are mutated in the B.1.351 and B.1.1.7 variants. A significant rise in spike-specific TCR breadth and depth was observed after two AZD1222 doses relative to day 0 and relative to MenACWY recipients. The 56-69-year group was small, and its depth increase did not reach significance, likely because of low power. Participants were mostly white British, with more females than males. The authors suggested clonal diversity may have been underestimated. Because no day 14 peak-response samples were available, the repertoires could be characterized only after the peak T cell response. The vaccine-associated CD4 TCRs covered the entire spike protein, and the dominant responses fell in regions 160-218 and 743-854. Only five to seven AZD1222 recipients were SARS-CoV-2 seropositive at baseline, limiting conclusions about previously exposed vaccinees.

The CDR3 regions of human TCRbeta chains were analyzed by immunosequencing. The source study handled its data this way. TCRs in the repertoires were matched against a reference library of SARS-CoV-2-specific TCRs that had been generated with the MIRA antigen-specificity platform. Breadth meant the fraction of unique TCRs that were SARS-CoV-2-associated, whereas depth meant the fraction of total T cells that were SARS-CoV-2-associated. Each spike-specific TCR was assigned to its reactive spike region and to a CD4 or CD8 class using the MIRA data. Log10-transformed breadth and depth values were compared by one-way ANOVA with Sidak's multiple comparisons tests. TCRdb provides this immuneACCESS table in a form limited to in-frame rearrangements. Some clones are lacking; in checked studies, under half of them reflect an unresolved V gene, and why the rest are absent is not known. For V, J and clone size, that table is used; D and trimming come from the DNA. The sample records around 130,000 clones, around 84% of which are singletons. The ten top clones hold 9% to 15% of the sample.

The time point label, as the study defines it: baseline before first vaccination. Vaccinee samples came from UK trials COV001 and COV002, including a single-blind randomized controlled phase 2/3 trial of AZD1222 (ChAdOx1 nCoV-19) in healthy adults. For TCRbeta chain sequencing, PBMC samples were collected from trial participants at day 0 and at day 28 after the second dose. The germline V gene encodes CDR1 MNHEY and CDR2 SVGAGI. From cysteine to phenylalanine, the CDR3 is 15 amino acids long. Left in the record is the CDR3 DNA by itself, 45 bases read in frame from the first base. V ends up 5 bases short and J 3 bases short, with an unmatched junction base count of 9. Regarding this clone: Its antigen is currently not known. Base qualities are not recorded, but no much larger clone differs from it by a single base.

Sample: peripheral blood, taken on day 0 of AZD1222 vaccination. The rearrangement combines TRBV6-5 with TRBJ1-1, with 7 bases aligning to TRBD1. The receptor was isolated from an adult in good health. The DNA sequence reads TGTGCCAGCAGTAACCTCGGGACAGAGGACACTGAAGCTTTCTTT. Translation gives CASSNLGTEDTEAFF.